What follows describes a single T cell receptor beta chain. A second PCR of roughly 7 to 11 cycles used a sample-barcoded 5' primer and a J-beta primer mix. TCRdb reprocessed the 5' RACE reads via MiXCR and lists one record per CDR3 protein. The data contain approximately 880,000 distinct CDR3 sequences, about 48% of them singletons. This record comes from a study of blood T cells in healthy people across ages. Peripheral blood samples of around 9.5 milliliters were drawn from each donor. The V and J ends lost 0 bases and 5 bases respectively, with 15 bases between them. The CDR3 covers 16 residues. CDR1 is SGHRS, CDR2 YFSETQ, per germline.

This chain uses TRBV5-1 with TRBJ2-1, with D perhaps matching TRBD2 (6 bases). The sequencing input was blood. This sequence was found in a man between 25 and 39 years old in good health. DNA for the CDR3: TGCGCCAGCAGCTTGGATGGCCAGCGGGCCAACAATGAGCAGTTCTTC. Its protein product is CASSLDGQRANNEQFF.